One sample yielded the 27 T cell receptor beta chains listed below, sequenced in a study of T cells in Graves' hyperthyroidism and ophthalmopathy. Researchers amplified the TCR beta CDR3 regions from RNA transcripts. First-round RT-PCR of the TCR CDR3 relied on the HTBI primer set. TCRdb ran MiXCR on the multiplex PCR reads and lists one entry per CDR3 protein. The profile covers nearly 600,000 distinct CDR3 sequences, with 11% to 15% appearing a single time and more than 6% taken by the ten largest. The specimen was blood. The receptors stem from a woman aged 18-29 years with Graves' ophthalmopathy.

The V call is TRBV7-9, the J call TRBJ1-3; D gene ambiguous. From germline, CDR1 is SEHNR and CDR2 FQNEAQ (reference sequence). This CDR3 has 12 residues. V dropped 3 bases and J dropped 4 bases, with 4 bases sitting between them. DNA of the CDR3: TGTGCCAGCAGCTTTGAGGGAAACACCATATATTTT. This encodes CASSFEGNTIYF.

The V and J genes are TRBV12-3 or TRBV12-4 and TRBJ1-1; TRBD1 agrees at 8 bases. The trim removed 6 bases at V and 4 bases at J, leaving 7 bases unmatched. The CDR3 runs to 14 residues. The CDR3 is CASRPGGRRTEAFF. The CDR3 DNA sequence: TGTGCCAGCAGGCCAGGGGGCCGGCGCACTGAAGCTTTCTTT.

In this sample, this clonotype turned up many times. The CDR3 DNA sequence: TGTGCCAGCAGCCTACTGGGAGGGGGCAATGAAAAACTGTTTTTT. Residues: CASSLLGGGNEKLFF. The rearrangement uses TRBV11-2 and TRBJ1-4; 7 nucleotides agree with TRBD1. After removal of 5 bases from V and 5 bases from J, the junction contained 8 bases not matched to a gene. Germline V CDR1 and CDR2: SGHAT, FQNNGV. The CDR3 is made up of 15 amino acids.

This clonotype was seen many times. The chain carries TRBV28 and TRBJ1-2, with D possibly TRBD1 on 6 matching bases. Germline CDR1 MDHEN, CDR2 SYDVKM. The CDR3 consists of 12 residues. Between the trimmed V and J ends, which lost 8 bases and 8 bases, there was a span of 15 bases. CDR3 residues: CASEKGVGGYTF. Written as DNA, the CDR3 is TGTGCCAGCGAAAAGGGGGTTGGGGGCTACACCTTC.

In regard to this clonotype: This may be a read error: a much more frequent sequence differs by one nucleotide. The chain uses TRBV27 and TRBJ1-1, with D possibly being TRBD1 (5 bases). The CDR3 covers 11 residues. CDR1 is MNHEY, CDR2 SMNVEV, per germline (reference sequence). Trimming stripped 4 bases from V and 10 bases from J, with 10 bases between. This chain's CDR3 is CASSWGIRAFF. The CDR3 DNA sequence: TGTGCCAGCAGTTGGGGCATACGAGCTTTCTTT.

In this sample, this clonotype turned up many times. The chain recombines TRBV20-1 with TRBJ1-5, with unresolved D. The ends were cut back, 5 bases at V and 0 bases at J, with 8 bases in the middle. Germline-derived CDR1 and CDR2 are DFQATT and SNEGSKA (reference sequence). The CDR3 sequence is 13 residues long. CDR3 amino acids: CSAFEVSNQPQHF. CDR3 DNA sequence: TGCAGTGCTTTTGAGGTTAGCAATCAGCCCCAGCATTTT.

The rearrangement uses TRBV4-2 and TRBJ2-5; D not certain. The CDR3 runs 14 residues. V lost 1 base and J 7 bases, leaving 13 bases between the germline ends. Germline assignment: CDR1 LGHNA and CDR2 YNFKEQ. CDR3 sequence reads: CASSQGRATGTQYF. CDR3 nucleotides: TGTGCCAGCAGCCAAGGGCGAGCGACGGGGACCCAGTACTTC.

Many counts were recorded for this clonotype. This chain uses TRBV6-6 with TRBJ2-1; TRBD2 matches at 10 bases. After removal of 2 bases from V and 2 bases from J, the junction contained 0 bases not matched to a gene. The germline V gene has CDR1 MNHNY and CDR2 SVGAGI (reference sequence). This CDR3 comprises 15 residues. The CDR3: CASSYGLAAYNEQFF. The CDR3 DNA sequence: TGTGCCAGCAGTTACGGACTAGCGGCCTACAATGAGCAGTTCTTC.

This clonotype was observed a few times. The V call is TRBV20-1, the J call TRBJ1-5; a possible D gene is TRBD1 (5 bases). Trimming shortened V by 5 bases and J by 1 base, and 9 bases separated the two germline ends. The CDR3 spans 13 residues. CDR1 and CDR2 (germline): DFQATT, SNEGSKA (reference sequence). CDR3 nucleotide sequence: TGCAGTGCTCAGGACACAAGCAATCAGCCCCAGCATTTT. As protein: CSAQDTSNQPQHF.

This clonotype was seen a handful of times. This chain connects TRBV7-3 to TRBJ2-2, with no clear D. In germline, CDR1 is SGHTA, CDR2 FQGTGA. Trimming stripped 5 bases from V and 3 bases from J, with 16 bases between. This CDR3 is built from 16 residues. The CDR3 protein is CASSASSDRHTGELFF. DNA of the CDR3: TGTGCCAGCAGCGCCTCCTCGGACCGTCACACCGGGGAGCTGTTTTTT.

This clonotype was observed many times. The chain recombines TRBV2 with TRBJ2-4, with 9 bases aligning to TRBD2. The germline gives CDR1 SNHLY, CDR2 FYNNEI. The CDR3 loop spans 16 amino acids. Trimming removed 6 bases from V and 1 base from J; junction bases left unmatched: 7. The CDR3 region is CASRTLAGFAKNIQYF. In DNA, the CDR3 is TGTGCCAGCAGGACCCTAGCGGGATTTGCCAAAAACATTCAGTACTTC.

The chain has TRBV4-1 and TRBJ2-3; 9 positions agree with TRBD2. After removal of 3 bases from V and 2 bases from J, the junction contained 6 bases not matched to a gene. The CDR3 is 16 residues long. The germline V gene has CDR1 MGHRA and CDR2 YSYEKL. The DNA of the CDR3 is TGCGCCAGCAGCCAGGCGGCGGGGGGGTACACAGATACGCAGTATTTT. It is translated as CASSQAAGGYTDTQYF.

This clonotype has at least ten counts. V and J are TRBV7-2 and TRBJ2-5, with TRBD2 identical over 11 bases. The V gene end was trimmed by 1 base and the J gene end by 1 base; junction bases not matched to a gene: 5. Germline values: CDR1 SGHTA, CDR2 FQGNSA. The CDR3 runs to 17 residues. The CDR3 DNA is TGTGCCAGCAGCTTAGAACAGCTAGCGGGAGGCCAAGAGACCCAGTACTTC. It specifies CASSLEQLAGGQETQYF.

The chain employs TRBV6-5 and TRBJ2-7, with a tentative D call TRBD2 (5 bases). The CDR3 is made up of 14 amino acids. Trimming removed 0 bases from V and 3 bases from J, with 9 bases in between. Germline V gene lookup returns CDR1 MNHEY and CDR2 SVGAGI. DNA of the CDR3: TGTGCCAGCAGTTACTCCCGACTAAACTACGAGCAGTACTTC. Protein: CASSYSRLNYEQYF.

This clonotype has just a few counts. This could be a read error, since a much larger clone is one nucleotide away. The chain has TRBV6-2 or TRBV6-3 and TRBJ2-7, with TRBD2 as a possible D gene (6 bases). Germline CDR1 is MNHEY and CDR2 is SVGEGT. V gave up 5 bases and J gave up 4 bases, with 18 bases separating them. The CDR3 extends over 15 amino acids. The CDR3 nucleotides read TGTGCCAGCAGTCCCAGTCCCTCCGGGGGATACGAGCAGTACTTC. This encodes CASSPSPSGGYEQYF.

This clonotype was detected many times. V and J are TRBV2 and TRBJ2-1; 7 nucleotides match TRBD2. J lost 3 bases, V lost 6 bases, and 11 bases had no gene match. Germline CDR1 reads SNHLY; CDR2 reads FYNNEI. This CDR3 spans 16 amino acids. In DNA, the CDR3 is TGTGCCAGCAGGGAAAATCTAGCGGTTATCTACAATGAGCAGTTCTTC. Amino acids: CASRENLAVIYNEQFF.

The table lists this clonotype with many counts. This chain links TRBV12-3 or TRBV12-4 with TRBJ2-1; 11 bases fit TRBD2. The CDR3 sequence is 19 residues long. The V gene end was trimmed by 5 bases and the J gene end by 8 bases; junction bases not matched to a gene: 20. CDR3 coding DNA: TGTGCCAGCAGTCGGCCGGGCACTTGGGGTAGCGGGAGGGCTCATGAGCAGTTCTTC. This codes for CASSRPGTWGSGRAHEQFF.

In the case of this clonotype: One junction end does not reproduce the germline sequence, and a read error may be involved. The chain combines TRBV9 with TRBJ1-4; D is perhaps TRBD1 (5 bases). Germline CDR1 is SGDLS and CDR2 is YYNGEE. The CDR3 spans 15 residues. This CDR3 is CTSSVENRFNEKLFF. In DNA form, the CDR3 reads TGTACCAGCAGCGTAGAGAACAGGTTTAATGAAAAACTGTTTTTT.

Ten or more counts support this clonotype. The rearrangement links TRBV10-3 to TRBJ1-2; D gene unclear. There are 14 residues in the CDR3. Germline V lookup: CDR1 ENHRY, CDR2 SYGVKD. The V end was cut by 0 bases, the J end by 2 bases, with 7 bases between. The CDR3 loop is CAISESGGNYGYTF. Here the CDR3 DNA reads TGTGCCATCAGTGAGTCCGGAGGGAACTATGGCTACACCTTC.

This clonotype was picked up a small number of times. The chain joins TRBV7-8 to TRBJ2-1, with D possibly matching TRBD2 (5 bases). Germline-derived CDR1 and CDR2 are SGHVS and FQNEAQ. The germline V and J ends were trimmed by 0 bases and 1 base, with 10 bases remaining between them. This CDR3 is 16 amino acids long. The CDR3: CASSLAKRRSYNEQFF. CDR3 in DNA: TGTGCCAGCAGCTTAGCCAAGCGGAGATCCTACAATGAGCAGTTCTTC. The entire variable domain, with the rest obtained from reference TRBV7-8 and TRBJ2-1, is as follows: GAGVSQSPRYKVAKRGQDVALRCDPISGHVSLFWYQQALGQGPEFLTYFQNEAQLDKSGLPSDRFFAERPEGSVSTLKIQRTQQEDSAVYLCASSLAKRRSYNEQFFGPGTRLTVL.

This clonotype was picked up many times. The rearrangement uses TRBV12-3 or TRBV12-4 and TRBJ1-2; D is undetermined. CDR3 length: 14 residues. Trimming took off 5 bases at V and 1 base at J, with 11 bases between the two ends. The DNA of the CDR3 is TGTGCCAGCAGTGCCAGTCGACGTAACTATGGCTACACCTTC. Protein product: CASSASRRNYGYTF.

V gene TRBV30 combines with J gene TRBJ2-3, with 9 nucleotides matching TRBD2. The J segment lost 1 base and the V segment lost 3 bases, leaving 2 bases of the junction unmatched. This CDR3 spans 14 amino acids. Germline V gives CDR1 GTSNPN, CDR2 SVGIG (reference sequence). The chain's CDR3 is CAWRTSGGTDTQYF. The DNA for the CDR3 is TGTGCCTGGAGGACTAGCGGAGGCACAGATACGCAGTATTTT. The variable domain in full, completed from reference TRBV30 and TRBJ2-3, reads SQTIHQWPATLVQPVGSPLSLECTVEGTSNPNLYWYRQAAGRGLQLLFYSVGIGQISSEVPQNLSASRPQDRQFILSSKKLLLSDSGFYLCAWRTSGGTDTQYFGPGTRLTVL.

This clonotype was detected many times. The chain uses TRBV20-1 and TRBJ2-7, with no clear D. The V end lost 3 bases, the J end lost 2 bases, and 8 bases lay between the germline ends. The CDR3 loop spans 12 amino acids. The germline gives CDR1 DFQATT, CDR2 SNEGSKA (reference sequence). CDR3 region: CSARIGTYEQYF. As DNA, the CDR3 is TGCAGTGCTAGGATAGGGACCTACGAGCAGTACTTC.

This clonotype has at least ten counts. CDR3 protein: CASTSTAGDEQYF. The DNA of the CDR3 is TGTGCCAGCACCTCGACTGCCGGCGACGAGCAGTACTTC. The genes are TRBV6-2 or TRBV6-3 and TRBJ2-7; D is unresolved. Germline lookup yields CDR1 MNHEY and CDR2 SVGEGT. V was pared by 7 bases and J by 5 bases, with 15 bases between. The length of the CDR3 is 13 residues.

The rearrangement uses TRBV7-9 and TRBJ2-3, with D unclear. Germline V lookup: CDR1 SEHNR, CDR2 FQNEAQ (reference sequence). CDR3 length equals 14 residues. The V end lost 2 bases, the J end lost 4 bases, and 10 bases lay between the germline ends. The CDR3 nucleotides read TGTGCCAGCAGCTTAAGTCTTGGTCCAGATACGCAGTATTTT. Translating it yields CASSLSLGPDTQYF. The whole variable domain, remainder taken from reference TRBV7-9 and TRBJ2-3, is DTGVSQNPRHKITKRGQNVTFRCDPISEHNRLYWYRQTLGQGPEFLTYFQNEAQLEKSRLLSDRFSAERPKGSFSTLEIQRTEQGDSAMYLCASSLSLGPDTQYFGPGTRLTVL.

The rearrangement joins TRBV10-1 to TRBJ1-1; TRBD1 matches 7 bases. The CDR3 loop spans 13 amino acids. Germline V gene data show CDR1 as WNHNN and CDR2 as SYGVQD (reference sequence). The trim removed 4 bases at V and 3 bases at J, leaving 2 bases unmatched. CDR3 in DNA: TGCGCCAGCAGTGGGGACAGATACACTGAAGCTTTCTTT. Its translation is CASSGDRYTEAFF.

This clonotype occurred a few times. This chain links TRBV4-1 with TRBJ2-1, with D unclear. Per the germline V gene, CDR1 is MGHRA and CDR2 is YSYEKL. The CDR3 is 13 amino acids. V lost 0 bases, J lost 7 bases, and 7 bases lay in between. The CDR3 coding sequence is TGCGCCAGCAGCCAAGATACACGGAATGAGCAGTTCTTC. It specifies CASSQDTRNEQFF.